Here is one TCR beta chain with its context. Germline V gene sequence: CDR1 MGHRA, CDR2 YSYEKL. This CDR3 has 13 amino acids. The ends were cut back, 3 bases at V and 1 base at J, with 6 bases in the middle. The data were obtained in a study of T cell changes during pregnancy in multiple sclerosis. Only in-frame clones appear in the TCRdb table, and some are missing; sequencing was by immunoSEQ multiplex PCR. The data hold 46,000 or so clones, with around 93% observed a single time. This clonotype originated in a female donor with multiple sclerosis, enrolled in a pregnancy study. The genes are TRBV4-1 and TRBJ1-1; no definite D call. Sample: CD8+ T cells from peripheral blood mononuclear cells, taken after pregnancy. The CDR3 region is CASSQTPNTEAFF. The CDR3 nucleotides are TGCGCCAGCAGCCAGACACCGAACACTGAAGCTTTCTTT.